What follows are 31 T cell receptor beta chains derived from one specimen sequenced in a study of technical replicates of blood from several donors. Sequencing used immunoSEQ multiplex PCR; TCRdb keeps in-frame clones, though not all of them. The profile shows about 81,000 clones, 96% of them singletons. Sequenced input: T cells isolated from PBMCs. The receptor source for this set is a human donor in good health.

The J gene is TRBJ2-2, the V gene TRBV6-6; 7 bases match TRBD1. Per germline, CDR1 MNHNY and CDR2 SVGAGI (reference sequence). The CDR3 spans 13 residues. After removal of 7 bases from V and 5 bases from J, the junction contained 4 bases not matched to a gene. The CDR3 region has the DNA TGTGCCAGCACCAAACAGGGGACCGGGGAGCTGTTTTTT. It codes for CASTKQGTGELFF.

This chain connects TRBV19 to TRBJ2-7; TRBD2 is a possible D gene (6 bases). V was cut by 2 bases and J by 0 bases, with 11 bases left in between. CDR1 and CDR2 (germline): LNHDA, SQIVND (reference sequence). This CDR3 has 15 residues. The CDR3 nucleotides are TGTGCCAGTAGTATAACTAGCTGGGGCTCCTACGAGCAGTACTTC. Translated: CASSITSWGSYEQYF.

V gene TRBV12-5 combines with J gene TRBJ2-5, with 7 bases aligning to TRBD1. V trimming: 6 bases; J trimming: 5 bases; junction bases outside the gene matches: 9. Germline loops: CDR1 LGHNT, CDR2 FRNRAP. This CDR3 has 14 residues. Here the CDR3 DNA reads TGTGCTAGTGGGCGTACCGGGACAGTGGAGACCCAGTACTTC. Residues: CASGRTGTVETQYF.

The rearrangement uses TRBV11-2 and TRBJ1-1; D not resolved. Germline V lookup: CDR1 SGHAT, CDR2 FQNNGV. The ends were cut back, 0 bases at V and 1 base at J, with 6 bases in the middle. The CDR3 is made up of 14 amino acids. The DNA for the CDR3 is TGTGCCAGCAGCTTAGAAGTGAGGAACACTGAAGCTTTCTTT. It codes for CASSLEVRNTEAFF.

The rearrangement joins TRBV9 to TRBJ1-3; D gene unclear. The germline CDR1 and CDR2 sequences are SGDLS and YYNGEE. Trimming took 2 bases from V and 3 from J, leaving 15 bases between them. The CDR3 extends over 16 amino acids. In DNA, the CDR3 is TGTGCCAGCAGCGTCACTGAGGGTAGTAGTGGAAACACCATATATTTT. This codes for CASSVTEGSSGNTIYF.

The rearrangement uses TRBV6-1 and TRBJ2-3; maybe TRBD2 (7 bases). The CDR3 loop spans 13 amino acids. V lost 1 base and J 8 bases, leaving 10 bases between the germline ends. The V gene's germline CDR1 is MNHNS and CDR2 SASEGT. This CDR3 is CASSEGGGATQYF. As DNA, the CDR3 is TGTGCCAGCAGTGAAGGTGGGGGGGCTACGCAGTATTTT.

The chain joins TRBV28 to TRBJ1-2; D is unclear. CDR1 and CDR2 from the germline V gene are MDHEN and SYDVKM. This CDR3 has 11 amino acids. Deletions cut 3 bases from V and 6 bases from J, with 5 bases between. CDR3: CASSFLDGYTF. CDR3 bases: TGTGCCAGCAGTTTTCTAGATGGCTACACCTTC.

This chain links TRBV9 with TRBJ2-2, with 11 bases aligning to TRBD2. CDR1 and CDR2 from the germline V gene are SGDLS and YYNGEE. Trimming cost V 4 bases and J 6 bases; bases outside gene matches: 8. The CDR3 runs 16 residues. The CDR3 coding sequence is TGTGCCAGCAGCCCTAGCGGGGGGCCTTTGGCCGGGGAGCTGTTTTTT. Its protein is CASSPSGGPLAGELFF.

This clone was recorded once. At one of its ends the junction is not consistent with the germline gene, which may arise from a read error. This chain joins TRBV7-7 and TRBJ2-5, with TRBD2 matching over 7 bases. The CDR3 runs 17 residues. Germline assignment: CDR1 SSHAT and CDR2 FNYEAQ (reference sequence). The CDR3, as DNA: TGTGCTAGCAGCTTAGGCCGAGCGGGGAACCTCCAAGAGACCCAGTACTTC. Its translation: CASSLGRAGNLQETQYF.

This clone was detected once. The chain recombines TRBV27 with TRBJ2-5; 10 bases match TRBD2. Losses at the gene ends were 0 bases for V and 8 bases for J; bases not matched to a gene: 6. The CDR3 totals 15 residues. Germline assignment: CDR1 MNHEY and CDR2 SMNVEV (reference sequence). This CDR3 reads CASSLSALAGPTQYF. The CDR3 nucleotides read TGTGCCAGCAGTTTATCGGCACTAGCGGGACCCACCCAGTACTTC.

This clone has only a few counts. V and J are TRBV14 and TRBJ1-4; D gene unclear. The CDR3 covers 15 residues. Germline CDR1 is SGHDN and CDR2 is FVKESK. V was trimmed by 0 bases and J by 8 bases, leaving 13 bases between them. CDR3 coding DNA: TGTGCCAGCAGCCAAGAAGATGCTTTTGAGGAAAAACTGTTTTTT. Its protein product is CASSQEDAFEEKLFF.

The rearrangement uses TRBV5-1 and TRBJ1-2; no reliable D call. V was trimmed by 4 bases and J by 6 bases, leaving 16 bases between them. The CDR3 has 14 residues. Germline assignment: CDR1 SGHRS and CDR2 YFSETQ. CDR3 region: CASSPRTGEDGYTF. CDR3 coding DNA: TGCGCCAGCAGCCCCCGTACCGGGGAGGATGGCTACACCTTC.

The CDR3: CASSKPTGTRDDEQYF. The CDR3 DNA reads TGTGCCAGCAGCAAACCTACCGGGACTAGGGACGACGAGCAGTACTTC. The V call is TRBV21-1, the J call TRBJ2-7; TRBD2 is the table's D call, not checked against the DNA. TRBV21-1 is a pseudogene locus. This CDR3 has 16 amino acids.

The CDR3 DNA is TGTGCCAGCAGCCGAAACAGGGGGATAAATTCTGGGGATACGCAGTATTTT. Encoded protein: CASSRNRGINSGDTQYF. The chain couples TRBV5-4 to TRBJ2-3; 8 nucleotides align to TRBD1. The CDR3 runs to 17 residues. Germline CDR1 reads SGHNT; CDR2 reads YYREEE (reference sequence). V shed 4 bases, J shed 6 bases, and the junction held 16 bases outside the gene matches.

This CDR3 is CASSLGAGQDTEAFF. CDR3 DNA sequence: TGTGCCAGCAGCTTAGGGGCAGGGCAGGACACTGAAGCTTTCTTT. V and J are TRBV7-9 and TRBJ1-1; tentative D call: TRBD1 (5 bases). Germline loops: CDR1 SEHNR, CDR2 FQNEAQ (reference sequence). V was pared by 1 base and J by 3 bases, with 12 bases between. The CDR3 sequence is 15 residues long.

This chain connects TRBV5-1 to TRBJ2-5; D may be TRBD2 (6 bases). CDR1 is SGHRS, CDR2 YFSETQ, per germline. The CDR3 is 16 amino acids. The V end was cut by 2 bases, the J end by 0 bases, with 14 bases between. The CDR3 spells CASSLLGGGYQETQYF. As DNA, the CDR3 is TGCGCCAGCAGCTTATTAGGTGGGGGGTACCAAGAGACCCAGTACTTC. The variable domain in full, with the rest retrieved from reference TRBV5-1 and TRBJ2-5, is KAGVTQTPRYLIKTRGQQVTLSCSPISGHRSVSWYQQTPGQGLQFLFEYFSETQRNKGNFPGRFSGRQFSNSRSEMNVSTLELGDSALYLCASSLLGGGYQETQYFGPGTRLLVL.

The DNA for the CDR3 is TGTGCCAGCAGCCCCCCATCAGGGGTCAGGAACACTGAAGCTTTCTTT. Protein: CASSPPSGVRNTEAFF. The genes are TRBV7-9 and TRBJ1-1; D is perhaps TRBD1 (6 bases). CDR1 SEHNR and CDR2 FQNEAQ come from the germline V gene (reference sequence). V was cut by 5 bases and J by 1 base, with 17 bases left in between. The CDR3 loop spans 16 amino acids. The variable domain in full, with the rest retrieved from reference TRBV7-9 and TRBJ1-1, is DTGVSQNPRHKITKRGQNVTFRCDPISEHNRLYWYRQTLGQGPEFLTYFQNEAQLEKSRLLSDRFSAERPKGSFSTLEIQRTEQGDSAMYLCASSPPSGVRNTEAFFGQGTRLTVV.

V is TRBV7-3 and J is TRBJ2-5; no reliable D call. The CDR3 has 14 amino acids. Germline assignment: CDR1 SGHTA and CDR2 FQGTGA. Trimming stripped 1 base from V and 1 base from J, with 7 bases between. CDR3 sequence: CASSLNSGQETQYF. DNA of the CDR3: TGTGCCAGCAGCTTAAATTCCGGCCAAGAGACCCAGTACTTC. The whole variable domain, remainder taken from reference TRBV7-3 and TRBJ2-5, is GAGVSQTPSNKVTEKGKYVELRCDPISGHTALYWYRQSLGQGPEFLIYFQGTGAADDSGLPNDRFFAVRPEGSVSTLKIQRTERGDSAVYLCASSLNSGQETQYFGPGTRLLVL.

This chain uses TRBV19 with TRBJ1-1; 8 bases match TRBD1. The V and J ends lost 6 bases and 6 bases, in that order; junction bases with no gene match: 9. This CDR3 comprises 14 residues. Germline lookup yields CDR1 LNHDA and CDR2 SQIVND (reference sequence). CDR3 in amino acids: CASRNTATGAEAFF. The CDR3 DNA reads TGTGCCAGTAGAAACACGGCGACAGGGGCTGAAGCTTTCTTT. The variable domain in full, with the rest retrieved from reference TRBV19 and TRBJ1-1, is DGGITQSPKYLFRKEGQNVTLSCEQNLNHDAMYWYRQDPGQGLRLIYYSQIVNDFQKGDIAEGYSVSREKKESFPLTVTSAQKNPTAFYLCASRNTATGAEAFFGQGTRLTVV.

The chain combines TRBV6-1 with TRBJ2-7; the D gene is possibly TRBD2 (5 bases). Trimming cost V 3 bases and J 5 bases, with 8 bases left between them. The CDR3 totals 12 residues. Germline assignment: CDR1 MNHNS and CDR2 SASEGT. CDR3 in amino acids: CASSDTRDEQYF. The CDR3 coding sequence is TGTGCCAGCAGTGACACTAGGGACGAGCAGTACTTC.

The rearrangement joins TRBV5-4 to TRBJ1-1, with D maybe TRBD1 (5 bases). The CDR3 length is 15 residues. Trimming removed 3 bases at V and 5 bases at J, with 17 bases between. Germline-derived CDR1 and CDR2 are SGHNT and YYREEE (reference sequence). CDR3 coding DNA: TGTGCCAGCAGCTCGGGGGAGGGCAGGGTGACTGAAGCTTTCTTT. Residues: CASSSGEGRVTEAFF.

The CDR3 bases are TGTGCCAGCAGACCCGGGACAGGCTTTTGGGCCGACGAGCAGTACTTC. This sequence encodes CASRPGTGFWADEQYF. The rearrangement joins TRBV2 to TRBJ2-7; TRBD1 aligns across 8 bases. With V trimmed by 6 bases and J by 5 bases, 15 bases remained unmatched. The CDR3 extends over 16 amino acids. The germline V gene has CDR1 SNHLY and CDR2 FYNNEI.

V is TRBV5-6 and J is TRBJ1-4, with D possibly TRBD1 on 5 matching bases. CDR3 length equals 15 residues. Trimming cost V 2 bases and J 7 bases, with 15 bases left between them. The germline gives CDR1 SGHDT, CDR2 YYEEEE. CDR3: CASSFRFGGSEKLFF. CDR3 nucleotides: TGTGCCAGCAGCTTCAGGTTCGGGGGTAGTGAAAAACTGTTTTTT.

The chain recombines TRBV30 with TRBJ2-7; 8 positions match TRBD1. V lost 0 bases to trimming and J lost 7 bases; unmatched junction nucleotides: 20. The CDR3 extends over 18 amino acids. Germline V gene data show CDR1 as GTSNPN and CDR2 as SVGIG (reference sequence). As DNA, the CDR3 is TGTGCCTGGAGTGTACGCCCTAAATTCGGGACAGGAATGAGGGAGCAGTACTTC. It yields the protein CAWSVRPKFGTGMREQYF. The complete variable domain, with remaining parts taken from reference TRBV30 and TRBJ2-7, reads SQTIHQWPATLVQPVGSPLSLECTVEGTSNPNLYWYRQAAGRGLQLLFYSVGIGQISSEVPQNLSASRPQDRQFILSSKKLLLSDSGFYLCAWSVRPKFGTGMREQYFGPGTRLTVT.

The genes are TRBV28 and TRBJ2-5; 7 bases agree with TRBD1. V lost 9 bases to trimming and J lost 3 bases; unmatched junction nucleotides: 7. CDR3 length: 13 amino acids. Germline values: CDR1 MDHEN, CDR2 SYDVKM. CDR3 coding DNA: TGTGCCAGTAGAGGGACAGCAGAAGAGACCCAGTACTTC. Translation: CASRGTAEETQYF.

The rearrangement links TRBV5-1 to TRBJ2-7, with 9 bases identical to TRBD1. V gave up 2 bases and J gave up 6 bases; unmatched junction bases: 9. Germline loops: CDR1 SGHRS, CDR2 YFSETQ. The CDR3 runs 15 residues. This CDR3 is CASSFGDRALTEQYF. In nucleotides, the CDR3 is TGCGCCAGCAGCTTCGGGGACAGGGCTTTGACCGAGCAGTACTTC.

The J gene is TRBJ2-1, the V gene TRBV7-9, with 14 positions matching TRBD2. This CDR3 spans 17 amino acids. The ends lost 7 bases at V and 7 bases at J; junction bases unmatched: 12. Germline CDR1 is SEHNR and CDR2 is FQNEAQ (reference sequence). CDR3 residues: CASKGLAGAESRNEQFF. DNA for the CDR3: TGTGCCAGCAAGGGACTAGCGGGAGCGGAAAGTAGAAATGAGCAGTTCTTC.

This clone was seen a single time. CDR3 loop: CASSLAGGGSNEQFF. For the CDR3, the DNA is TGCGCCAGCAGCCTAGCTGGGGGGGGTAGCAATGAGCAGTTCTTC. This chain joins TRBV5-1 and TRBJ2-1; TRBD2 matches at 7 bases. With 4 bases clipped from V and 6 bases from J, the junction kept 10 bases outside the gene matches. Per the germline V gene, CDR1 is SGHRS and CDR2 is YFSETQ. The CDR3 runs 15 residues.

The chain uses TRBV4-1 and TRBJ2-1; tentative D call: TRBD2 (6 bases). Deletions cut 3 bases from V and 5 bases from J, with 17 bases between. CDR1 MGHRA and CDR2 YSYEKL come from the germline V gene. The length of the CDR3 is 16 residues. The CDR3 DNA sequence: TGCGCCAGCAGCCAGGGACGACTAGAGCGAAACAATGAGCAGTTCTTC. The encoded protein is CASSQGRLERNNEQFF.

V is TRBV28 and J is TRBJ2-1; maybe TRBD1 (5 bases). Germline-derived CDR1 and CDR2 are MDHEN and SYDVKM. CDR3 size: 13 residues. V was clipped by 7 bases and J by 4 bases, with 11 bases between them. CDR3 sequence: CASNPTAYNEQFF. The CDR3 DNA reads TGTGCCAGCAACCCGACAGCTTACAATGAGCAGTTCTTC.

The CDR3, as DNA: TGTGCCAGCAGTTACTCGGACATAGGCGGCTACACCTTC. Encoded protein: CASSYSDIGGYTF. This chain connects TRBV6-6 to TRBJ1-2; a weak D match, TRBD1 (5 bases). The germline V and J ends were trimmed by 0 bases and 8 bases, with 10 bases remaining between them. Germline V CDR1 and CDR2: MNHNY, SVGAGI (reference sequence). This CDR3 is built from 13 residues.